The sequence of this T cell receptor beta chain was determined in a study of spatial heterogeneity in lung cancer (dated by TCRdb to 2018 to 2020). For the wider study: Beta-chain transcripts were consistently detected in greater numbers than alpha-chain transcripts, which likely reflected higher beta-chain transcript abundance. In tumor regions, TCR transcript counts showed a strong correlation with a T cell transcriptional module score derived from matched bulk RNA-seq. In the raw uncorrected reads, each unique combination of TCR and UMI appeared more than ten times on average. In non-small cell lung cancer, the study made a quantitative comparison of TCR alpha and beta repertoires among multiple tumor regions, matched nontumor lung and blood. Nonsynonymous mutation counts, determined by whole-exome sequencing of tumor tissue, were related to TCR repertoire features. Both alpha and beta chains were TCR-sequenced in samples taken at surgery, namely 220 tumor regions, more than 62 matched nontumor lung samples and a few dozen PBMC samples.

Read against the paper, the sample's time point label means: sample taken at primary tumor resection. The donors were 65 to 90 patients from the lung TRACERx cohort who had early-stage, untreated non-small cell lung cancer. Whole RNA extracted from tumor and nontumor lung tissue, or from cryopreserved PBMC samples, was used for TCR sequencing without cell sorting. Only patients for whom sufficient RNA was available from at least two tumor regions were selected for TCR sequencing. Tumor and adjacent nontumor lung specimens were reviewed by a lung pathologist before selection. Reading the germline V gene gives CDR1 MGHDK and CDR2 SYGVNS. V drops 6 bases and J drops 0 bases, leaving 9 bases in between. The CDR3 spans 13 residues, from the cysteine through the phenylalanine. Only the CDR3 region is kept as DNA, spanning 39 bases read in frame from base 1. Broad study findings and their caveats: Additional single-cell paired TCR alpha and beta sequencing was considered necessary to confirm, at a functional level, the hypothesis that regional TCRs recognize regional mutations. Counts of ubiquitous and regional expanded TCRs correlated with counts of ubiquitous and regional nonsynonymous mutations, respectively. Estimated TCR-seq coverage of tumor T cells was only about 7.4% for alpha chains and about 13% for beta chains. The tumor nonsynonymous mutation count correlated with the number of expanded intratumoral alpha and beta TCRs.

Libraries were prepared through 5' RACE. Sequencing relied on a NextSeq 500. In the TCR library protocol, a unique molecular identifier was attached to each TCR cDNA molecule so that PCR and sequencing errors could be corrected. On the study's bioinformatics: TCR identification, UMI-based error correction and CDR3 extraction were all carried out with Decombinator tools. TCRs above a frequency of 2 per 1,000, corresponding to the top 1% of the tumor frequency distribution, were defined as expanded. Expanded tumor TCRs statistically deemed absent (corrected P<0.05) from at least one tumor region were classed as regional, and all other expanded tumor TCRs were classed as ubiquitous. Renyi diversity was computed with the R vegan package after each repertoire had been subsampled 100 times to 5,000 TCRs. CDR3 similarity networks were built from amino acid triplet string-kernel similarity, with CDR3s being connected when pairwise similarity was above 0.82. TCRdb reran the public reads through fastp at Q25 and MiXCR, keeping productive beta chains. CDR3 protein sequences are deduplicated, and each keeps its most common genes and DNA. These V and J calls originate from TCRdb's pipeline instead of the authors' own analysis. For this sample there are 3,500 to 4,500 distinct CDR3 sequences; approximately 5.3% appear just once. The ten largest clones represent approximately 15% of the sample.

This clonotype is deemed medium-sized (0.01 to 0.1%). Its cognate antigen has yet to be identified. Base-call qualities are not available, and no considerably larger clone is one nucleotide away. The sequence is built from TRBV25-1 and TRBJ2-7, with the D gene too uncertain to name. This clonotype was sampled from a female donor with early-stage non-small cell lung cancer. This material consisted of lung tumor tissue, taken at surgery. The CDR3 has the sequence CASRSLFSYEQYF. DNA sequence: TGTGCCAGCAGAAGTCTTTTCTCCTACGAGCAGTACTTC.